One sample yielded the 21 T cell receptor beta chains listed below, sequenced in a study of T-cell reconstitution after alpha-beta-depleted transplantation in children. The TCRbeta library was prepared with unique molecular identifiers. TCRdb re-derived calls from the PCR reads in MiXCR, one entry per CDR3 protein. Among 330,000 or so distinct CDR3 sequences listed, roughly 8.2% were seen once. These receptors are not linked to any known antigen. Study-level points and caveats: A year had passed since transplant, and T-cell counts and diversity by then came mostly from newly produced T cells.

Material: peripheral blood, obtained 360 days after TCRalphabeta/CD19-depleted stem cell transplant. The receptors come from a female patient aged 2-15 years who had a stem cell transplant for Fanconi anemia, so the T cells may come from the graft donor.

This chain joins TRBV5-4 and TRBJ2-3; 7 nucleotides match TRBD2. The CDR3 runs 17 residues. V lost 4 bases, J lost 4 bases, and 15 bases stayed unmatched. Germline CDR1 is SGHNT and CDR2 is YYREEE (reference sequence). CDR3 sequence reads: CASSLWVGGGGSDTQYF. In DNA, the CDR3 is TGTGCCAGCAGCCTCTGGGTGGGCGGGGGAGGATCAGATACGCAGTATTTT. Combining the CDR3 with reference TRBV5-4 and TRBJ2-3 gives the whole variable domain ETGVTQSPTHLIKTRGQQVTLRCSSQSGHNTVSWYQQALGQGPQFIFQYYREEENGRGNFPPRFSGLQFPNYSSELNVNALELDDSALYLCASSLWVGGGGSDTQYFGPGTRLTVL.

This clonotype was observed many times. The chain couples TRBV5-1 to TRBJ1-1; tentative D call: TRBD1 (5 bases). The CDR3 has 14 amino acids. V was shortened by 4 bases and J by 1 base, with 11 bases between the two germline ends. Germline assignment: CDR1 SGHRS and CDR2 YFSETQ. This chain's CDR3 is CASSGAVGNTEAFF. The CDR3 DNA is TGCGCCAGCAGCGGGGCGGTCGGGAACACTGAAGCTTTCTTT.

Ten or more counts support this clonotype. J is TRBJ1-5 and V is TRBV20-1, with 8 positions matching TRBD1. After removal of 3 bases from V and 5 bases from J, the junction contained 6 bases not matched to a gene. The CDR3 contains 14 residues. Germline V CDR1 and CDR2: DFQATT, SNEGSKA (reference sequence). The DNA of the CDR3 is TGCAGTGCTAGGCCCAGGGGGCCTTATCAGCCCCAGCATTTT. This encodes CSARPRGPYQPQHF.

This clonotype has just a few counts. The chain uses TRBV7-2 and TRBJ2-7; D perhaps matches TRBD1 (5 bases). CDR1 is SGHTA and CDR2 is FQGNSA in the germline V gene. V lost 3 bases to trimming and J lost 6 bases, with 18 bases between them. The CDR3 length is 15 residues. The CDR3, as DNA: TGTGCCAGCAGCTTCCTCGGGCAGGGTGGGTCCGAGCAGTACTTC. The encoded protein is CASSFLGQGGSEQYF. Looking up the rest from reference TRBV7-2 and TRBJ2-7 gives the full variable domain: GAGVSQSPSNKVTEKGKDVELRCDPISGHTALYWYRQSLGQGLEFLIYFQGNSAPDKSGLPSDRFSAERTGGSVSTLTIQRTQQEDSAVYLCASSFLGQGGSEQYFGPGTRLTVT.

The gene calls are TRBV20-1 and TRBJ2-3; 9 bases are shared with TRBD2. V was clipped by 0 bases and J by 0 bases; unmatched bases: 10. The CDR3 has 18 amino acids. Germline V CDR1 and CDR2: DFQATT, SNEGSKA (reference sequence). The CDR3 spells CSARDRGRGGSSTDTQYF. Written as DNA, the CDR3 is TGCAGTGCTAGAGATCGGGGGCGGGGGGGATCTAGCACAGATACGCAGTATTTT.

The chain employs TRBV7-8 and TRBJ2-3, with D perhaps TRBD1 (5 bases). CDR1 SGHVS and CDR2 FQNEAQ come from the germline V gene. The CDR3 runs to 15 residues. The V and J ends lost 6 bases and 2 bases respectively, with 15 bases between them. This CDR3 reads CASRQLPTATDTQYF. For the CDR3, the DNA is TGTGCCAGCAGACAACTCCCGACAGCCACAGATACGCAGTATTTT. Looking up the rest from reference TRBV7-8 and TRBJ2-3 gives the full variable domain: GAGVSQSPRYKVAKRGQDVALRCDPISGHVSLFWYQQALGQGPEFLTYFQNEAQLDKSGLPSDRFFAERPEGSVSTLKIQRTQQEDSAVYLCASRQLPTATDTQYFGPGTRLTVL.

This clonotype has just a few counts. CDR3 loop: CSARGWTSGEEQYF. The CDR3 DNA reads TGCAGTGCTAGGGGATGGACTAGCGGGGAAGAGCAGTACTTC. The gene calls are TRBV20-1 and TRBJ2-7, with 12 bases lining up with TRBD2. The V gene end was trimmed by 3 bases and the J gene end by 7 bases; junction bases not matched to a gene: 7. CDR1 DFQATT and CDR2 SNEGSKA come from the germline V gene (reference sequence). The length of the CDR3 is 14 residues.

This clonotype occurred a few times. J is TRBJ2-3 and V is TRBV2; D gene unclear. Between the trimmed V and J ends, which lost 2 bases and 0 bases, there was a span of 9 bases. The CDR3 loop spans 15 amino acids. Germline CDR1 reads SNHLY; CDR2 reads FYNNEI. CDR3 loop: CASSEIVGSTDTQYF. The CDR3 bases are TGTGCCAGCAGTGAAATTGTGGGAAGCACAGATACGCAGTATTTT.

The V call is TRBV9, the J call TRBJ2-5; D might be TRBD2 (6 bases). Per the germline V gene, CDR1 is SGDLS and CDR2 is YYNGEE. CDR3 size: 15 residues. The V end lost 0 bases, the J end lost 2 bases, and 11 bases lay between the germline ends. CDR3 nucleotides: TGTGCCAGCAGCGTAGACGGGACTTTTCAAGAGACCCAGTACTTC. Its translation is CASSVDGTFQETQYF. Full variable domain (missing parts from reference TRBV9 and TRBJ2-5): DSGVTQTPKHLITATGQRVTLRCSPRSGDLSVYWYQQSLDQGLQFLIQYYNGEERAKGNILERFSAQQFPDLHSELNLSSLELGDSALYFCASSVDGTFQETQYFGPGTRLLVL.

Many counts were recorded for this clonotype. The chain recombines TRBV20-1 with TRBJ2-1, with unresolved D. Germline CDR1 and CDR2: DFQATT and SNEGSKA (reference sequence). The CDR3 totals 11 residues. The V gene lost 5 bases and the J gene lost 6 bases, with 8 bases spanning the gap. CDR3 DNA sequence: TGCAGTGCTCCCGCCCCCAATGAGCAGTTCTTC. Its translation: CSAPAPNEQFF.

With respect to this clonotype: A clone one base away is much larger, so this may be a read error. The chain joins TRBV13 to TRBJ2-5; 12 nucleotides line up with TRBD2. Germline CDR1 PRHDT, CDR2 FYEKMQ (reference sequence). The CDR3 has 18 amino acids. DNA of the CDR3: TGTGCCTGCAGCTCAACCCCCCGACTAGCGGGAGAATCGGGGACCCAGTACTTC. This gives the protein CACSSTPRLAGESGTQYF. The variable domain in full, with the rest retrieved from reference TRBV13 and TRBJ2-5, is AAGVIQSPRHLIKEKRETATLKCYPIPRHDTVYWYQQGPGQDPQFLISFYEKMQSDKGSIPDRFSAQQFSDYHSELNMSSLELGDSALYFCACSSTPRLAGESGTQYFGPGTRLLVL.

This clonotype was seen ten or more times. The chain recombines TRBV20-1 with TRBJ2-7, with 7 nucleotides matching TRBD1. From germline, CDR1 is DFQATT and CDR2 SNEGSKA (reference sequence). The J segment lost 0 bases and the V segment lost 4 bases, leaving 6 bases of the junction unmatched. This CDR3 is 14 amino acids long. The CDR3 loop reads CSATPDRSSYEQYV. The CDR3 coding sequence is TGCAGTGCTACTCCGGACAGGAGCTCCTACGAGCAGTACGTC.

This clonotype turned up a few times. This sequence joins TRBV5-4 and TRBJ2-1; D is uncertain. This CDR3 comprises 13 residues. Between the trimmed V and J ends, which lost 0 bases and 9 bases, there was a span of 10 bases. The V gene's germline CDR1 is SGHNT and CDR2 YYREEE (reference sequence). Here the CDR3 DNA reads TGTGCCAGCAGCTTGGCCGCTAGAGGTGAGCAGTTCTTC. Translation gives CASSLAARGEQFF. The complete variable domain, with remaining parts taken from reference TRBV5-4 and TRBJ2-1, reads ETGVTQSPTHLIKTRGQQVTLRCSSQSGHNTVSWYQQALGQGPQFIFQYYREEENGRGNFPPRFSGLQFPNYSSELNVNALELDDSALYLCASSLAARGEQFFGPGTRLTVL.

This clonotype was detected many times. The chain links TRBV10-3 to TRBJ1-1; D might be TRBD1 (6 bases). Germline values: CDR1 ENHRY, CDR2 SYGVKD. Between the trimmed V and J ends, which lost 4 bases and 3 bases, there was a span of 24 bases. The CDR3 is made up of 18 amino acids. The chain's CDR3 is CAISATDPGEGLDTEAFF. DNA for the CDR3: TGTGCCATCAGTGCCACAGACCCAGGGGAAGGATTGGACACTGAAGCTTTCTTT.

This clonotype came up a few times. The chain uses TRBV20-1 and TRBJ2-3; D unresolved. The CDR3 covers 14 residues. The germline V gene encodes CDR1 DFQATT and CDR2 SNEGSKA (reference sequence). Trimming shortened V by 2 bases and J by 2 bases, and 11 bases separated the two germline ends. The CDR3 nucleotides read TGCAGTGCTAGAAGGTCAGGAATCACAGATACGCAGTATTTT. Residues: CSARRSGITDTQYF.

This clonotype appeared a few times. The chain combines TRBV3-1 with TRBJ1-1; maybe TRBD1 (5 bases). Germline assignment: CDR1 LGHDT and CDR2 YNNKEL (reference sequence). V was cut by 0 bases and J by 1 base, with 6 bases left in between. This CDR3 comprises 14 residues. This CDR3 reads CASSQEGGNTEAFF. The CDR3 nucleotides read TGTGCCAGCAGCCAAGAGGGGGGGAACACTGAAGCTTTCTTT.

This clonotype was counted at least ten times. V usage is TRBV11-2 and J usage is TRBJ2-3; possible D gene TRBD1, 6 bases. V was pared by 5 bases and J by 4 bases, with 16 bases between. The CDR3 is made up of 15 amino acids. Germline V gene data show CDR1 as SGHAT and CDR2 as FQNNGV. CDR3 protein: CASSPRGLGPDTQYF. The CDR3, as DNA: TGTGCCAGCAGCCCCAGGGGTCTGGGCCCAGATACGCAGTATTTT.

This clonotype showed up many times. The chain links TRBV12-3 or TRBV12-4 to TRBJ2-5; D unclear. The CDR3 loop spans 13 amino acids. Trimming pared 6 bases from V and 9 bases from J, leaving 17 bases between. CDR3 bases: TGTGCCAGCAGCGTAAGAGGAAGTTCCTCCCAGTACTTC. It yields the protein CASSVRGSSSQYF.

In its sample, this clonotype was seen many times. This chain joins TRBV9 and TRBJ2-7; 9 bases line up with TRBD2. This CDR3 region has 16 residues. Per the germline V gene, CDR1 is SGDLS and CDR2 is YYNGEE. V shed 0 bases and J 3 bases; nucleotides not matched to a gene: 7. The CDR3 region has the DNA TGTGCCAGCAGCGTAGGTGGGACTAGCATATACTACGAGCAGTACTTC. Translated, it gives CASSVGGTSIYYEQYF.

This clonotype was observed many times. The chain uses TRBV29-1 and TRBJ2-3; D is uncertain. Germline CDR1 is SQVTM and CDR2 is ANQGSEA. The CDR3 extends over 12 amino acids. V was trimmed by 3 bases and J by 5 bases, leaving 9 bases between them. In DNA form, the CDR3 reads TGCAGCGTTGACAGGCCGGGAGATACGCAGTATTTT. Translated: CSVDRPGDTQYF.

The chain is built from TRBV20-1 and TRBJ2-7; D may correspond to TRBD1 or TRBD2 (7 bases each). Trimming pared 3 bases from V and 0 bases from J, leaving 18 bases between. The CDR3 covers 16 residues. Germline V CDR1 and CDR2: DFQATT, SNEGSKA (reference sequence). The CDR3 region has the DNA TGCAGTGCTAGGAGCGGGGACAGCGCCTACTCCTACGAGCAGTACTTC. Translating gives CSARSGDSAYSYEQYF.